This T cell receptor beta chain originates from a study of response to subunit inactivated influenza vaccine. TCRdb independently ran MiXCR on the RT-PCR reads; one entry per CDR3 protein. The sample consists of 600,000 to 850,000 distinct CDR3 sequences, approximately 15% of them appearing once. As for this clonotype: What it recognizes is unknown.

General study points: The authors proposed limited new T cell recruitment per seasonal influenza vaccination.

The CDR3 loop spans 15 amino acids. The germline V and J ends were trimmed by 5 bases and 1 base, with 12 bases remaining between them. Germline V gives CDR1 LNHDA, CDR2 SQIVND (reference sequence). The receptor's source is a man aged 45-65 years who received an inactivated influenza vaccine. The chain recombines TRBV19 with TRBJ1-5; maybe TRBD1 (6 bases). Sample: PBMCs from blood, taken roughly 15 days before vaccination. The CDR3 loop is CASSSTGTSNQPQHF. CDR3 nucleotide sequence: TGTGCCAGTAGTTCAACCGGGACAAGCAATCAGCCCCAGCATTTT.